This T cell receptor beta chain was found in a study of cytomegalovirus exposure and HLA in healthy donors. General study points: The study flagged 150 to 200 TCR beta chains as cytomegalovirus-associated.

V lost 0 bases and J lost 4, with 12 bases in between. The germline gives CDR1 MNHEY, CDR2 SVGAGI. The CDR3 consists of 15 residues. Here immunoSEQ multiplex PCR was the method, and the copy in TCRdb shows in-frame clones only, minus some. The data contain 150,000 to 200,000 clones, 88% of them singletons. The validation cohort, a group of 90 to 150 subjects, included the donors and was separate from the approximately 650-subject first cohort. In regard to this clone: Its antigen is currently unknown.

Sequencing input: PBMCs. The chain employs TRBV6-5 and TRBJ1-2, with D possibly being TRBD1 (6 bases). The source of this sequence is a young man in good health and CMV-seronegative. This CDR3 reads CASSYSSGGGYGYTF. The CDR3 coding sequence is TGTGCCAGCAGTTACTCTTCTGGGGGCGGCTATGGCTACACCTTC.